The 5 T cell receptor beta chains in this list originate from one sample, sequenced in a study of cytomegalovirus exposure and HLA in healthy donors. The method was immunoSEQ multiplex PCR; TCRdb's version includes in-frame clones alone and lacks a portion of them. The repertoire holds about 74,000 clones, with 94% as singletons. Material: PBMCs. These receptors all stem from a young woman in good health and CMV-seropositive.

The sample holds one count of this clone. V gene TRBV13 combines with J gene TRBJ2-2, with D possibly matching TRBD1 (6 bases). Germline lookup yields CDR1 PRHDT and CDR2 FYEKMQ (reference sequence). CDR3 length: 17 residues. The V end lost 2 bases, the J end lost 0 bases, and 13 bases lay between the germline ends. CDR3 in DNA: TGTGCCAGCAGCTTATTCCCTGGACAGACGAACACCGGGGAGCTGTTTTTT. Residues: CASSLFPGQTNTGELFF.

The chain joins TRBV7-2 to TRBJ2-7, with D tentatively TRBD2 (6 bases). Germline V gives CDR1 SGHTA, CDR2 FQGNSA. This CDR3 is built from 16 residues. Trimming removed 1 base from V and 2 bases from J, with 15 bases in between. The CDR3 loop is CASSLGTVAVTYEQYF. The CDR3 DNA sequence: TGTGCCAGCAGCTTAGGTACCGTAGCGGTCACCTACGAGCAGTACTTC. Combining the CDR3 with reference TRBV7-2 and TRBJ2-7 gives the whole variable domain GAGVSQSPSNKVTEKGKDVELRCDPISGHTALYWYRQSLGQGLEFLIYFQGNSAPDKSGLPSDRFSAERTGGSVSTLTIQRTQQEDSAVYLCASSLGTVAVTYEQYFGPGTRLTVT.

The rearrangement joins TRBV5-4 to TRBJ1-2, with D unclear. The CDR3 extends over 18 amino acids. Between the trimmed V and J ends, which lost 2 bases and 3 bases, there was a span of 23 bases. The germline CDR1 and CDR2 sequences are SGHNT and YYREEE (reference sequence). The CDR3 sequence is CASSFSPTLDYPDYGYTF. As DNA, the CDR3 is TGTGCCAGCAGCTTCTCCCCCACCCTTGACTACCCCGACTATGGCTACACCTTC.

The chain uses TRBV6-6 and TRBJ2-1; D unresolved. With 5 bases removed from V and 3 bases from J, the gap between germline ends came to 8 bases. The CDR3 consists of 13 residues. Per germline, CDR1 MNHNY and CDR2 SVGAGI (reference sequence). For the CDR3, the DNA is TGTGCCAGCAGTCCCTTTCTCTACAATGAGCAGTTCTTC. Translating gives CASSPFLYNEQFF.

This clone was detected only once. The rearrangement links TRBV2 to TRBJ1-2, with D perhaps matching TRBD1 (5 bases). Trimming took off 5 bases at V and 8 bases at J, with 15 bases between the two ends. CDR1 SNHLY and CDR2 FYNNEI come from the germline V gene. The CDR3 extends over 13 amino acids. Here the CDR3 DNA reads TGTGCCAGCAGTCTTTCTCCCCGGGGGGGCTACACCTTC. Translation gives CASSLSPRGGYTF.